Each of the 3 T cell receptor beta chains below was sequenced from the same sample in a study of blood T cell repertoires in COVID-19. Data came from immunoSEQ multiplex PCR; TCRdb stores just in-frame clones and leaves some out. This sample has under 150,000 clones; about 82% occur once, and the top ten carry 3.5% to 5%. Sequenced: peripheral blood. The source is a woman at least 80 years old with active or convalescent COVID-19.

V usage is TRBV7-9 and J usage is TRBJ1-1; 7 positions agree with TRBD1. Trimming removed 3 bases from V and 0 bases from J; junction bases left unmatched: 1. Germline loops: CDR1 SEHNR, CDR2 FQNEAQ (reference sequence). The CDR3 is 14 residues long. The CDR3 nucleotides are TGTGCCAGCAGCTTTGACAGGGTGAACACTGAAGCTTTCTTT. Translating gives CASSFDRVNTEAFF.

The V and J genes are TRBV30 and TRBJ1-1; D is unresolved. The germline V gene encodes CDR1 GTSNPN and CDR2 SVGIG (reference sequence). The CDR3 covers 13 residues. Trimming stripped 1 base from V and 2 bases from J, with 8 bases between. Here the CDR3 reads CAWSAGLNTEAFF. DNA of the CDR3: TGTGCCTGGAGTGCGGGGTTAAACACTGAAGCTTTCTTT.

A single count supports this clone. The rearrangement uses TRBV4-1 and TRBJ2-7; TRBD2 agrees at 8 bases. The germline gives CDR1 MGHRA, CDR2 YSYEKL. The CDR3 is 17 residues long. Trimming cost V 3 bases and J 0 bases; bases outside gene matches: 10. The CDR3 DNA reads TGCGCCAGCAGCCATCACTCTAGCGGGCCTATCTCCTACGAGCAGTACTTC. Translation gives CASSHHSSGPISYEQYF.